This T cell receptor beta chain was found in a study of T cells after yellow fever vaccination. General study points: Peaking on day 5 versus 15, the secondary response was faster but weaker. Detected again after the booster were most primary-vaccination clones, at 95% to 98% CD4 and approximately 87% CD8. It was a small share of clonotypes that appeared in both CD4 and CD8 compartments.

Per the germline V gene, CDR1 is SQVTM and CDR2 is ANQGSEA. Germline trimming cut 4 bases from V and 5 bases from J; bases unmatched to any gene: 8. The CDR3 sequence is 14 residues long. In making TCR cDNA, 5'RACE template switching added a universal primer site and UMIs to it. TCRdb processed the 5' RACE reads anew with MiXCR; each CDR3 protein has one entry. The sample gives approximately 510,000 distinct CDR3 sequences, just over 20% of which show up once; 15% to 20% is in the top ten. This clonotype was recorded a few times. The antigen is undetermined. The material sequenced was PBMCs, taken around 3 weeks after the first yellow fever vaccination. The chain carries TRBV29-1 and TRBJ2-4; 7 bases match TRBD1. This receptor was identified in a young man who received the YFV17D yellow fever vaccine. CDR3 in amino acids: CSVAGGQDQNIQYF. The CDR3 DNA follows: TGCAGCGTTGCCGGAGGACAGGACCAAAACATTCAGTACTTC.